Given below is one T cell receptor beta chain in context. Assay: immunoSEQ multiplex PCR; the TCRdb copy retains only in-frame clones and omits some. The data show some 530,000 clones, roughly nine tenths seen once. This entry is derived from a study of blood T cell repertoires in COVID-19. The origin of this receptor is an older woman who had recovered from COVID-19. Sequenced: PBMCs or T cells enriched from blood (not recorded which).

The CDR3 DNA sequence: TGCGCCAGCAGCCAAGTGAGGAACTCCTATAATTCACCCCTCCACTTT. Translating gives CASSQVRNSYNSPLHF. The rearrangement joins TRBV4-1 to TRBJ1-6; D ambiguous. Looked up from germline, CDR1 is MGHRA and CDR2 is YSYEKL. The CDR3 has 16 amino acids. V shed 1 base and J shed 0 bases, with 7 bases lying between them.